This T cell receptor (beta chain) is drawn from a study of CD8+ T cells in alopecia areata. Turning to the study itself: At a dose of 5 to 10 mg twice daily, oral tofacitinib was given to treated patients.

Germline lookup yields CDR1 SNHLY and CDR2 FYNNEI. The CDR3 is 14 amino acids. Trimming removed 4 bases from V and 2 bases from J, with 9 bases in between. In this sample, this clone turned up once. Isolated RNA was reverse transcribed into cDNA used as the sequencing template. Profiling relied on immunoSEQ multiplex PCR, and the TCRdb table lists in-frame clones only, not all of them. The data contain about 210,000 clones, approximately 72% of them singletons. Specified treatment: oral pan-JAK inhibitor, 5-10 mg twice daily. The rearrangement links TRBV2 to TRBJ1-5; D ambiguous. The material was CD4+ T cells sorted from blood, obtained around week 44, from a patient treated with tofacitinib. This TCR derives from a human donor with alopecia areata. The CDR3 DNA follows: TGTGCCAGCAGTGTCCTGAAGGGCAATCAGCCCCAGCATTTT. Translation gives CASSVLKGNQPQHF.